The TCR beta chain under discussion was sequenced for a study of T cells in Graves' hyperthyroidism and ophthalmopathy. The investigators amplified TCR beta CDR3 regions from RNA transcripts. The HTBI primer set served for first-round RT-PCR of the TCR CDR3. MiXCR, run by TCRdb on the multiplex PCR reads, gives a single entry per CDR3 protein. The sample holds over 650,000 distinct CDR3 sequences, over 15% seen once. Points from the study as a whole: Stable hyperthyroidism and ophthalmopathy were separated using 13 V-J signatures.

The CDR3 spans 14 residues. Germline CDR1 SNHLY, CDR2 FYNNEI. Deletions cut 6 bases from V and 2 bases from J, with 13 bases between. Comments on this clonotype: The antigen is not known.

This chain links TRBV2 with TRBJ1-2; D is possibly TRBD1 (5 bases). Material: blood. This receptor was obtained from a man between 18 and 35 years old with Graves' hyperthyroidism. DNA of the CDR3: TGTGCCAGCAGATGGACACGAGGGAACTATGGCTACACCTTC. Translation: CASRWTRGNYGYTF.